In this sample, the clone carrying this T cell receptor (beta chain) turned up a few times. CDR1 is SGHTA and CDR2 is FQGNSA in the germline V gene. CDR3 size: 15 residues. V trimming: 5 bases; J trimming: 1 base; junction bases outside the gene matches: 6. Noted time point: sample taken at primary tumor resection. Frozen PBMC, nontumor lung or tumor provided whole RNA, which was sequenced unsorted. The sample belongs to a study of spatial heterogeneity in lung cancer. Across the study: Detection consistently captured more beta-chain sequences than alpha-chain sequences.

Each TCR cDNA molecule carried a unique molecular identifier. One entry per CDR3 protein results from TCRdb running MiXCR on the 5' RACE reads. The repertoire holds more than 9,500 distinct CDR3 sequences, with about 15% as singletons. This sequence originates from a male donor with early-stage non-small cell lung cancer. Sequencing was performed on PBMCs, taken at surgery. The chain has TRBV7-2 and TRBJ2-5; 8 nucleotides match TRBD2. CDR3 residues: CASSRSGATQETQYF. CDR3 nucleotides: TGTGCCAGCAGCCGTAGCGGGGCTACCCAAGAGACCCAGTACTTC.